The clone carrying this T cell receptor (beta chain) was counted ten times or more. Patients aged 18 to 65 had newly diagnosed hyperthyroidism lasting under 2 months. A roughly 9.7 ml volume of fresh peripheral blood provided the PBMCs. This entry comes from a study of T cells in Graves' hyperthyroidism and ophthalmopathy. Germline V gene data show CDR1 as SGHTA and CDR2 as FQGNSA. The CDR3 has 18 residues. V dropped 8 bases and J dropped 1 base, with 26 bases sitting between them. Amplification of TCR beta CDR3 regions was performed using RNA transcripts as template. TCR CDR3 underwent first-round RT-PCR with the HTBI primer set. TCRdb redid the calling of the multiplex PCR reads with MiXCR, one entry per CDR3 protein. The sample holds fewer than 350,000 distinct CDR3 sequences, roughly 13% seen once.

This TCR came from a young woman with Graves' hyperthyroidism that later progressed to Graves' ophthalmopathy. The material sequenced was blood. J is TRBJ2-5 and V is TRBV7-2, with D perhaps TRBD2 (5 bases). This chain's CDR3 is CASDLDPSLIAGQETQYF. CDR3 sequence (DNA): TGTGCCAGCGACCTGGACCCCTCTCTGATCGCGGGCCAAGAGACCCAGTACTTC.